This entry lists 16 T cell receptor beta chains sequenced from one sample in a study of control samples from healthy donors and cancer patients. Sequenced by immunoSEQ multiplex PCR; TCRdb stores in-frame clones only, minus some. The sample holds over 150,000 clones, about 91% seen once. Sample: blood. These receptors all come from a woman aged 40 to 50 in good health.

The chain recombines TRBV28 with TRBJ1-1; no definite D call. This CDR3 has 14 residues. CDR1 is MDHEN, CDR2 SYDVKM, per germline. Deletions cut 5 bases from V and 4 bases from J, with 14 bases between. The CDR3 loop reads CASSPTTRVTEAFF. The CDR3 DNA sequence: TGTGCCAGCAGTCCGACCACGAGGGTCACTGAAGCTTTCTTT.

The chain uses TRBV11-3 and TRBJ1-1, with D unresolved. This CDR3 is built from 13 residues. Germline V CDR1 and CDR2: SGHNT, YENEEA. V was cut by 6 bases and J by 5 bases, with 13 bases left in between. The CDR3 coding sequence is TGTGCCAGCAGTTACCGGGGTCCTACTGAAGCTTTCTTT. Amino acids: CASSYRGPTEAFF. The variable domain in full, completed from reference TRBV11-3 and TRBJ1-1, reads EAGVVQSPRYKIIEKKQPVAFWCNPISGHNTLYWYLQNLGQGPELLIRYENEEAVDDSQLPKDRFSAERLKGVDSTLKIQPAELGDSAVYLCASSYRGPTEAFFGQGTRLTVV.

J is TRBJ1-1 and V is TRBV4-1; D is undetermined. In germline, CDR1 is MGHRA, CDR2 YSYEKL. The germline V and J ends were trimmed by 2 bases and 9 bases, with 13 bases remaining between them. This CDR3 region has 13 residues. The CDR3 bases are TGCGCCAGCAGCCAACCCCTAGGTCCCAAAGCTTTCTTT. This translates into CASSQPLGPKAFF.

The rearrangement links TRBV6-2 or TRBV6-3 to TRBJ2-2; TRBD1 matches at 7 bases. This CDR3 contains 17 residues. CDR1 MNHEY and CDR2 SVGEGT come from the germline V gene. The V segment lost 2 bases and the J segment 0 bases; nucleotides outside the gene matches: 6. The CDR3 loop is CASSYNPTGPNTGELFF. CDR3 DNA sequence: TGTGCCAGCAGTTACAACCCGACAGGGCCGAACACCGGGGAGCTGTTTTTT.

The rearrangement uses TRBV5-6 and TRBJ1-3, with TRBD1 as a possible D gene (5 bases). V dropped 1 base and J dropped 6 bases, with 23 bases sitting between them. CDR1 and CDR2 (germline): SGHDT, YYEEEE. The CDR3 is 18 residues long. The CDR3 DNA sequence: TGTGCCAGCAGCTTGTCGGGCTGGGTTTCAGGGTCCCAAAACACCATATATTTT. This sequence encodes CASSLSGWVSGSQNTIYF. Based on the CDR3 plus reference TRBV5-6 and TRBJ1-3, the full variable domain is DAGVTQSPTHLIKTRGQQVTLRCSPKSGHDTVSWYQQALGQGPQFIFQYYEEEERQRGNFPDRFSGHQFPNYSSELNVNALLLGDSALYLCASSLSGWVSGSQNTIYFGEGSWLTVV.

The chain combines TRBV27 with TRBJ1-2; D is unresolved. This CDR3 contains 14 residues. V lost 0 bases to trimming and J lost 8 bases, with 13 bases between them. Germline V gene sequence: CDR1 MNHEY, CDR2 SMNVEV (reference sequence). The CDR3 spells CASSLSSNLRGYTF. The CDR3, as DNA: TGTGCCAGCAGTTTATCCTCAAACCTGCGGGGCTACACCTTC.

This chain uses TRBV12-3 or TRBV12-4 with TRBJ1-2; TRBD1 is a possible D gene (5 bases). The V gene lost 6 bases and the J gene lost 6 bases, with 14 bases spanning the gap. The CDR3 totals 13 residues. CDR3 sequence reads: CASSLGDMDGYTF. The CDR3 DNA reads TGTGCCAGCAGCCTGGGGGATATGGATGGCTACACCTTC.

This clone was counted a single time. This chain uses TRBV19 with TRBJ1-2; D is unresolved. The germline CDR1 and CDR2 sequences are LNHDA and SQIVND (reference sequence). There are 15 residues in the CDR3. Trimming took 7 bases from V and 4 from J, leaving 19 bases between them. CDR3 nucleotides: TGTGCCAGTAAGGTTGGCCTCGGCGATAGCTATGGCTACACCTTC. Translated, it gives CASKVGLGDSYGYTF.

The V and J genes are TRBV7-5 and TRBJ1-5. TRBV7-5 is recorded as a pseudogene. This CDR3 spans 18 amino acids. CDR3 protein: CVRSFPPGGGRGNQPQHF. The CDR3 bases are TGTGTCAGAAGCTTTCCGCCTGGGGGGGGACGAGGCAATCAGCCCCAGCATTTT.

The V call is TRBV7-9, the J call TRBJ2-5, with a tentative D call TRBD1 (6 bases). There are 14 residues in the CDR3. The V gene lost 7 bases and the J gene lost 5 bases, with 17 bases spanning the gap. Germline V gene data show CDR1 as SEHNR and CDR2 as FQNEAQ (reference sequence). CDR3 coding DNA: TGTGCCAGCACCCATCAGGGGCTTCAGGAGACCCAGTACTTC. Its protein product is CASTHQGLQETQYF.

The chain links TRBV6-4 to TRBJ1-2; no clear D gene. The CDR3 length is 15 residues. CDR1 is MRHNA and CDR2 is SNTAGT in the germline V gene. The V end was cut by 5 bases, the J end by 6 bases, with 19 bases between. In nucleotides, the CDR3 is TGTGCCAGCAGTCCCCACCTAGTCCGGCTACATGGCTACACCTTC. Translation: CASSPHLVRLHGYTF.

The chain links TRBV19 to TRBJ1-5; D is uncertain. This CDR3 region has 14 residues. Germline loops: CDR1 LNHDA, CDR2 SQIVND (reference sequence). The ends were cut back, 11 bases at V and 0 bases at J, with 14 bases in the middle. The CDR3 DNA is TGTGCCTCTCGTGGCGATTATAGCAATCAGCCCCAGCATTTT. Residues: CASRGDYSNQPQHF.

V and J are TRBV5-1 and TRBJ1-2; TRBD1 is a possible D gene (5 bases). The germline V gene has CDR1 SGHRS and CDR2 YFSETQ. The CDR3 spans 15 residues. Trimming removed 4 bases from V and 5 bases from J, with 18 bases in between. The CDR3 bases are TGCGCCAGCAGCCTGACAGAAGTCCAAGGGTATGGCTACACCTTC. The encoded protein is CASSLTEVQGYGYTF.

This chain uses TRBV13 with TRBJ1-6, with unresolved D. V was cut by 1 base and J by 6 bases, with 4 bases left in between. This CDR3 comprises 13 residues. Per the germline V gene, CDR1 is PRHDT and CDR2 is FYEKMQ (reference sequence). The DNA for the CDR3 is TGTGCCAGCAGCTTAGATCTTAATTCACCCCTCCACTTT. Protein sequence: CASSLDLNSPLHF.

The V and J genes are TRBV7-9 and TRBJ1-1, with 11 positions matching TRBD1. Trimming cost V 5 bases and J 10 bases; bases outside gene matches: 6. The CDR3 covers 13 residues. Germline CDR1 and CDR2: SEHNR and FQNEAQ (reference sequence). CDR3 sequence (DNA): TGTGCCAGCAGCCCAGGACAGGGGGCGCGAGCTTTCTTT. Its protein product is CASSPGQGARAFF.

This clone has a handful of counts. The chain combines TRBV6-1 with TRBJ2-7; a weak D match, TRBD1 (5 bases). The germline gives CDR1 MNHNS, CDR2 SASEGT. Trimming removed 2 bases at V and 3 bases at J, with 17 bases between. The CDR3 loop spans 16 amino acids. The CDR3 DNA sequence: TGTGCCAGCAGTGAATACAGGTCCCCCCTAATCTACGAGCAGTACTTC. Translated, it gives CASSEYRSPLIYEQYF.